Listed below are T cell receptor beta chains from one sample, sequenced in a study of a mutant IDH1 vaccine in newly diagnosed glioma. These receptors have no known antigen. Generated by immunoSEQ multiplex PCR, the TCRdb table keeps only in-frame clones and is missing some. The data show over 50,000 clones, with 75% to 90% seen just once and approximately 4.2% held by the top ten. Sequenced material: PBMCs, taken from a glioma patient whose treatment included an IDH1 peptide vaccine. Receptors were obtained from a woman aged 40 to 50 with glioma. Both conserved end residues are part of each CDR3. Fields, in order: CDR3 protein, CDR3 DNA, CDR3 length, D gene, clone size, V gene, J gene. The D gene is left open where the match is weak. A clone size is listed for some rows: how often the clone was seen (once, few, many), or a class if it is expanded.

CDR3: CASSLTGYNEKLFF
DNA: TGCGCCAGCAGCTTGACAGGGTATAATGAAAAACTGTTTTTT
length: 14
D: .
size: .
V: TRBV5-1
J: TRBJ1-4

CDR3: CASSFPLAGGRGELFF
DNA: TGTGCCAGCAGCTTCCCACTAGCGGGAGGGCGCGGGGAGCTGTTTTTT
length: 16
D: TRBD2
size: .
V: TRBV5-4
J: TRBJ2-2

CDR3: CASSPTSGRANEQYF
DNA: TGTGCCAGCAGCCCTACTAGCGGGAGGGCCAACGAGCAGTACTTC
length: 15
D: TRBD2
size: once
V: TRBV7-9
J: TRBJ2-7

CDR3: CASSQRAGAGYGYTF
DNA: TGTGCCAGCAGTCAAAGGGCGGGGGCCGGCTATGGCTACACCTTC
length: 15
D: .
size: .
V: TRBV7-6
J: TRBJ1-2

CDR3: CASSLGPGIGNTIYF
DNA: TGCGCCAGCAGCTTGGGCCCGGGAATTGGAAACACCATATATTTT
length: 15
D: .
size: once
V: TRBV5-1
J: TRBJ1-3

CDR3: CASSQERGLARSGELFF
DNA: TGCGCCAGCAGCCAAGAGAGGGGACTAGCGAGGTCCGGGGAGCTGTTTTTT
length: 17
D: TRBD2
size: .
V: TRBV4-1
J: TRBJ2-2

CDR3: CASSLGGGGYTF
DNA: TGTGCCAGCAGCTTAGGAGGGGGTGGCTACACCTTC
length: 12
D: .
size: few
V: TRBV7-2
J: TRBJ1-2

CDR3: CASSLGISSDTQYF
DNA: TGTGCCAGCAGCTTAGGCATTAGCTCAGATACGCAGTATTTT
length: 14
D: .
size: .
V: TRBV7-8
J: TRBJ2-3

CDR3: CASSAFDRSNSPLHF
DNA: TGTGCCAGCAGCGCCTTTGACAGGTCTAATTCACCCCTCCACTTT
length: 15
D: .
size: .
V: TRBV9
J: TRBJ1-6

CDR3: CASSIEGNYGYTF
DNA: TGTGCCAGTAGTATAGAAGGAAACTATGGCTACACCTTC
length: 13
D: .
size: .
V: TRBV19
J: TRBJ1-2

CDR3: CASRTRTYEQYF
DNA: TGCGCCAGCAGGACTAGGACCTACGAGCAGTACTTC
length: 12
D: .
size: .
V: TRBV5-1
J: TRBJ2-7

CDR3: CASSDRVTGANVLTF
DNA: TGTGCCAGCAGCGATAGGGTAACCGGGGCCAACGTCCTGACTTTC
length: 15
D: .
size: .
V: TRBV9
J: TRBJ2-6

CDR3: CASSGLAGNNEQFF
DNA: TGTGCCAGCAGCGGACTAGCTGGCAACAATGAGCAGTTCTTC
length: 14
D: TRBD2
size: few
V: TRBV28
J: TRBJ2-1

CDR3: CASSQDTGSYEQYF
DNA: TGCGCCAGCAGCCAAGATACGGGCTCCTACGAGCAGTACTTC
length: 14
D: .
size: .
V: TRBV4-3
J: TRBJ2-7

CDR3: CASSQREAGSFTNF
DNA: TGCGCCAGCAGCCAACGAGAGGCAGGGAGCTTCACGAACTTC
length: 14
D: .
size: .
V: TRBV4-1
J: TRBJ1-2

CDR3: CASSPSRGPYEQYF
DNA: TGTGCCAGCAGCCCCTCGAGGGGACCCTACGAGCAGTACTTC
length: 14
D: .
size: .
V: TRBV5-4
J: TRBJ2-7

CDR3: CASSRRSNTEAFF
DNA: TGTGCCAGCAGCCGACGGTCGAACACTGAAGCTTTCTTT
length: 13
D: .
size: .
V: TRBV6-5
J: TRBJ1-1

CDR3: CASSQGAGTENEKLFF
DNA: TGTGCCAGCAGCCAAGGGGCCGGGACAGAGAATGAAAAACTGTTTTTT
length: 16
D: TRBD1
size: .
V: TRBV4-2
J: TRBJ1-4

CDR3: CASSYADPLVEKLFF
DNA: TGTGCCAGCAGTTACGCGGACCCATTGGTAGAAAAGCTGTTTTTT
length: 15
D: .
size: .
V: TRBV6-6
J: TRBJ1-4

CDR3: CASSAKWGGGYTF
DNA: TGTGCCAGCAGTGCCAAATGGGGAGGCGGCTACACCTTC
length: 13
D: .
size: .
V: TRBV6-5
J: TRBJ1-2

CDR3: CASSEVRAPYGYTF
DNA: TGTGCCAGCAGTGAGGTCCGGGCCCCCTATGGCTACACCTTC
length: 14
D: .
size: .
V: TRBV6-5
J: TRBJ1-2

CDR3: CASGVPQETQYF
DNA: TGTGCCTCTGGAGTACCCCAAGAGACCCAGTACTTC
length: 12
D: .
size: few
V: TRBV30
J: TRBJ2-5

CDR3: CASSLLRQGVIDEQFF
DNA: TGTGCCAGCAGCTTACTACGACAGGGGGTAATAGATGAGCAGTTCTTC
length: 16
D: TRBD1
size: once
V: TRBV7-9
J: TRBJ2-1

CDR3: CASSLALRGGEAFF
DNA: TGTGCCAGCAGCTTAGCATTAAGGGGCGGTGAAGCTTTCTTT
length: 14
D: .
size: .
V: TRBV11-2
J: TRBJ1-1

CDR3: CASSLSNRGGSGANVLTF
DNA: TGTGCCAGCAGCCTTTCAAACAGGGGCGGCTCTGGGGCCAACGTCCTGACTTTC
length: 18
D: TRBD1
size: .
V: TRBV4-2
J: TRBJ2-6

CDR3: CASSDSLYQPQHF
DNA: TGTGCCAGCAGCGACAGCCTGTATCAGCCCCAGCATTTT
length: 13
D: .
size: .
V: TRBV6-5
J: TRBJ1-5

CDR3: CSVSTSGPYNEQFF
DNA: TGCAGCGTGTCTACTAGCGGGCCCTACAATGAGCAGTTCTTC
length: 14
D: TRBD2
size: .
V: TRBV29-1
J: TRBJ2-1

CDR3: CASSLTSGSETQYF
DNA: TGTGCCAGCAGCTTGACTAGCGGGAGCGAGACCCAGTACTTC
length: 14
D: TRBD2
size: .
V: TRBV13
J: TRBJ2-5

CDR3: CASSYRGTTNEKLFF
DNA: TGTGCCAGCAGTTATAGGGGAACAACTAATGAAAAACTGTTTTTT
length: 15
D: .
size: .
V: TRBV6-5
J: TRBJ1-4

CDR3: CASSAGEEAPLHF
DNA: TGTGCCAGCAGTGCTGGGGAAGAGGCACCCCTCCACTTT
length: 13
D: .
size: .
V: TRBV2
J: TRBJ1-6

CDR3: CAISETSGTYEQYF
DNA: TGTGCCATCAGTGAGACTAGCGGGACCTACGAGCAGTACTTC
length: 14
D: TRBD2
size: .
V: TRBV10-3
J: TRBJ2-7

CDR3: CASSYGNMGNTEAFF
DNA: TGTGCCAGCAGTTACGGGAACATGGGGAACACTGAAGCTTTCTTT
length: 15
D: .
size: .
V: TRBV6-5
J: TRBJ1-1

CDR3: CASSPPLGKNIQYF
DNA: TGTGCCAGCTCACCGCCCCTCGGGAAAAACATTCAGTACTTC
length: 14
D: .
size: .
V: TRBV18
J: TRBJ2-4

CDR3: CASSLVSDTEAFF
DNA: TGTGCCAGCAGCTTGGTGTCAGACACTGAAGCTTTCTTT
length: 13
D: .
size: .
V: TRBV5-5
J: TRBJ1-1

CDR3: CASSQDRAGNTEAFF
DNA: TGTGCCAGCAGCCAGGACAGGGCGGGGAACACTGAAGCTTTCTTT
length: 15
D: TRBD1
size: .
V: TRBV2
J: TRBJ1-1

CDR3: CASSRYGPKNQPQHF
DNA: TGTGCCAGCAGTCGCTACGGGCCGAAGAATCAGCCCCAGCATTTT
length: 15
D: .
size: .
V: TRBV6-5
J: TRBJ1-5

CDR3: CASSQMSHLGNAPGYEQYF
DNA: TGTGCCAGCTCACAGATGTCTCACCTGGGCAACGCGCCAGGCTACGAGCAGTACTTC
length: 19
D: .
size: .
V: TRBV18
J: TRBJ2-7

CDR3: CASSVAGGAEQFF
DNA: TGTGCCAGCAGCGTGGCGGGGGGCGCTGAGCAGTTCTTC
length: 13
D: TRBD2
size: .
V: TRBV9
J: TRBJ2-1

CDR3: CASSQDGGGTEAFF
DNA: TGTGCCAGCAGCCAAGACGGAGGCGGGACTGAAGCTTTCTTT
length: 14
D: .
size: few
V: TRBV4-2
J: TRBJ1-1

CDR3: CASGLVGTDEQFF
DNA: TGTGCTAGTGGTTTGGTAGGTACCGATGAGCAGTTCTTC
length: 13
D: .
size: .
V: TRBV12-5
J: TRBJ2-1

CDR3: CSVQTSGGTGELFF
DNA: TGCAGCGTACAGACTAGCGGGGGAACCGGGGAGCTGTTTTTT
length: 14
D: TRBD2
size: .
V: TRBV29-1
J: TRBJ2-2